This T cell receptor beta chain was identified during a study of blood T cell repertoires in COVID-19. Per the germline V gene, CDR1 is LNHDA and CDR2 is SQIVND (reference sequence). V lost 5 bases, J lost 11 bases, and 11 bases stayed unmatched. This CDR3 is 13 amino acids long. Per the authors' pipeline: Estimation of nucleated cell counts was performed using reference gene primer amplification. Sequenced by immunoSEQ multiplex PCR; TCRdb stores in-frame clones only, minus some. From that table come the V and J calls and clone size; the DNA was used to work out D and trimming. The sample records 540,000 or so clones, about 89% being singletons.

V is TRBV19 and J is TRBJ2-7; 8 nucleotides agree with TRBD1. The TCR originated in a woman between 50 and 59 years old with COVID-19, enrolled during active disease. The sample taken for sequencing was peripheral blood. The DNA of the CDR3 is TGTGCCAGTAGTCCCGGACAGGGTGTAAAGAAGTACTTC. Translating gives CASSPGQGVKKYF.